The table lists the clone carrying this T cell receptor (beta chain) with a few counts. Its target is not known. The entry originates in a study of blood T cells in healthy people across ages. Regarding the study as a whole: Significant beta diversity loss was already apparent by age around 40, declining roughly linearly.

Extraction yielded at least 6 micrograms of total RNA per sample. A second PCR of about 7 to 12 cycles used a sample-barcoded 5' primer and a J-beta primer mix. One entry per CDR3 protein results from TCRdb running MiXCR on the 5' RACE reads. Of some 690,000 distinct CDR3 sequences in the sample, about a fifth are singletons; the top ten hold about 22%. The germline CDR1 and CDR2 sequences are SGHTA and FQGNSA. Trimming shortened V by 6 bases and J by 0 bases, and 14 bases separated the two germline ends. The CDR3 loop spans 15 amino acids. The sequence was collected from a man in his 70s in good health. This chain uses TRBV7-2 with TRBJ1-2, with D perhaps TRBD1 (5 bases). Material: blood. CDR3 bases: TGTGCCAGCAGTCTCGGGACGGAAGCTAACTATGGCTACACCTTC. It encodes CASSLGTEANYGYTF.